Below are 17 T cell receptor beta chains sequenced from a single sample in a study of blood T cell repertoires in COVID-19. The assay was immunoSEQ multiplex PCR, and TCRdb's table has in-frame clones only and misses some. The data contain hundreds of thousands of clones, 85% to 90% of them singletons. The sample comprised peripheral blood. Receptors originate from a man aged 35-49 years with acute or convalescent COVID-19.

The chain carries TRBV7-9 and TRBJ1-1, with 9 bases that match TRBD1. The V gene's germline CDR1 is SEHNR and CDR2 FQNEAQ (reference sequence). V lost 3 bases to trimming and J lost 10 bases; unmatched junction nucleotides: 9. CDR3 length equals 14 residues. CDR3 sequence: CASSLGQGSEAAFF. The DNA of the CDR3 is TGTGCCAGCAGCTTGGGACAGGGTTCGGAGGCAGCTTTCTTT.

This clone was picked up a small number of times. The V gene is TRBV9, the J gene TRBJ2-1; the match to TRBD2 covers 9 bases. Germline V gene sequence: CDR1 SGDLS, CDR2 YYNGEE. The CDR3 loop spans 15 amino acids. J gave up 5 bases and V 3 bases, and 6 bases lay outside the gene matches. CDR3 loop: CASSGSGGQNNEQFF. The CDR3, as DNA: TGTGCCAGCAGCGGTAGCGGGGGACAAAACAATGAGCAGTTCTTC.

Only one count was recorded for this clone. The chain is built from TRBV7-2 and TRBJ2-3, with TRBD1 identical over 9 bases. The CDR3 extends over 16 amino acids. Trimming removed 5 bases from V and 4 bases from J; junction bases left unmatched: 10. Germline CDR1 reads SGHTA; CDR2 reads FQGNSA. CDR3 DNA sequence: TGTGCCAGCAGCCAAACCCGGGGACAGGGACCAGATACGCAGTATTTT. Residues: CASSQTRGQGPDTQYF.

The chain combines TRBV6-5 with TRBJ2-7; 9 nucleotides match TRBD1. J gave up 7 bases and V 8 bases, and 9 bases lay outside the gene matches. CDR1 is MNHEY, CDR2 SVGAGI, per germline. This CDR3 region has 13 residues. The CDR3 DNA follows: TGTGCCAGCCCGGGACAGGGCTTGAGGGAGCAGTACTTC. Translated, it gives CASPGQGLREQYF.

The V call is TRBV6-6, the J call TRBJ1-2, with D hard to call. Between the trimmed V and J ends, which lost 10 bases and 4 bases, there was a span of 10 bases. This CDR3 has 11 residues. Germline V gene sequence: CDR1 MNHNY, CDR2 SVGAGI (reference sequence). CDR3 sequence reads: CATGTSYGYTF. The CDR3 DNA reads TGTGCCACAGGAACGAGCTATGGCTACACCTTC.

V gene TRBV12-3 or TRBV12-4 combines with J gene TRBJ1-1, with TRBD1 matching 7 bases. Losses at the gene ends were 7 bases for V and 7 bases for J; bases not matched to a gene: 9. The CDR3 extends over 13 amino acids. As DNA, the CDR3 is TGTGCCAGCAAGGTGACAGGGTTAGGTGAAGCTTTCTTT. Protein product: CASKVTGLGEAFF.

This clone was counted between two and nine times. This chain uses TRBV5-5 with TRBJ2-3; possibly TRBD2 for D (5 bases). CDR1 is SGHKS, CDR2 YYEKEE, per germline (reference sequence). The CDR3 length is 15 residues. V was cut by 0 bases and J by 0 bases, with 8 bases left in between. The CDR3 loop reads CASSLVERSTDTQYF. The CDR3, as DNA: TGTGCCAGCAGCTTGGTCGAGCGGAGCACAGATACGCAGTATTTT.

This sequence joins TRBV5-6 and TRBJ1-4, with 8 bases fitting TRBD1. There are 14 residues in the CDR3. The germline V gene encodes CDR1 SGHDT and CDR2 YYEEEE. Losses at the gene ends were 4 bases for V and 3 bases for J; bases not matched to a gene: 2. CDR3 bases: TGTGCCAGCAGCCCCAGGGGGCCTAATGAAAAACTGTTTTTT. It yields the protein CASSPRGPNEKLFF.

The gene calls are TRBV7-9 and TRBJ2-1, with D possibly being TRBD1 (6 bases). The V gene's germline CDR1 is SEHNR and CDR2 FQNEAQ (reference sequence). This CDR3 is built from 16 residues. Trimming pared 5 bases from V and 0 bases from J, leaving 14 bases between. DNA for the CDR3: TGTGCCAGCAGCCCCCGTACAGGGAGCTCCTACAATGAGCAGTTCTTC. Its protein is CASSPRTGSSYNEQFF.

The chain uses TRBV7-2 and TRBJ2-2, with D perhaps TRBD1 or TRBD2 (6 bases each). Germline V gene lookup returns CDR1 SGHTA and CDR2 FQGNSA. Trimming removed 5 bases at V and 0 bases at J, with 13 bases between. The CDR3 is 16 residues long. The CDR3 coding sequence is TGTGCCAGCAGCCTAGGGGGGCCCGCGAACACCGGGGAGCTGTTTTTT. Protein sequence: CASSLGGPANTGELFF.

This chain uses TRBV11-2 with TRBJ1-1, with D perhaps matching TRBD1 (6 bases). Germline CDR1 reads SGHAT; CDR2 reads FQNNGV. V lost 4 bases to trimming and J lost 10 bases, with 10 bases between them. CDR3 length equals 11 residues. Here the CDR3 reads CASSSGAGAFF. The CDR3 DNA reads TGTGCCAGCAGCTCAGGGGCGGGAGCTTTCTTT.

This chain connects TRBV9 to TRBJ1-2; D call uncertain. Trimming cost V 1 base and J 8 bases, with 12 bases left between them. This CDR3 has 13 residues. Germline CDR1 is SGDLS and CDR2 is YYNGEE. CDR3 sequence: CASSVPQVQGYTF. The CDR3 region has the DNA TGTGCCAGCAGCGTACCCCAGGTCCAAGGCTACACCTTC.

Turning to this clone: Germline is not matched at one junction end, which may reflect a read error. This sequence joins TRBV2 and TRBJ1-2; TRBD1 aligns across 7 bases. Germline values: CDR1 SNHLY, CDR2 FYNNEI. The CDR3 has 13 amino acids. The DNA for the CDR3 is TGTGCCAGCAGGGAAGGACAGGCGGTGGGCTACACCTTC. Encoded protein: CASREGQAVGYTF. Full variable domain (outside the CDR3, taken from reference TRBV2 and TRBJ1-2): EPEVTQTPSHQVTQMGQEVILRCVPISNHLYFYWYRQILGQKVEFLVSFYNNEISEKSEIFDDQFSVERPDGSNFTLKIRSTKLEDSAMYFCASREGQAVGYTFGSGTRLTVV.

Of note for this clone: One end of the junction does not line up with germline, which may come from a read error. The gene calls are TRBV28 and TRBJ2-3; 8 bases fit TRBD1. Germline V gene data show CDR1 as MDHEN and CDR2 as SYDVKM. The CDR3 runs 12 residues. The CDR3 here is CASREVTGARDF. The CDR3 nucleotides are TGTGCCAGCAGGGAGGTGACAGGGGCGAGGGATTTT.

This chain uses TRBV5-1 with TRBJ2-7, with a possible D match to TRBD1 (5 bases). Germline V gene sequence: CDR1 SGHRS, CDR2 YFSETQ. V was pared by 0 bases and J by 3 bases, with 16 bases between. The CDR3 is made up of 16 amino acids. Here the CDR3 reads CASSLAPPGNYYEQYF. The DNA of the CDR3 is TGCGCCAGCAGCTTGGCCCCGCCAGGGAACTACTACGAGCAGTACTTC.

The CDR3 coding sequence is TGTGCCAGCAGCGTGAGGGCGGATTCACCCCTCCACTTT. Its translation is CASSVRADSPLHF. V usage is TRBV9 and J usage is TRBJ1-6; the D is unclear. Trimming cost V 2 bases and J 8 bases, with 8 bases left between them. The germline V gene has CDR1 SGDLS and CDR2 YYNGEE. This CDR3 region has 13 residues.

CDR3 region: CASSRSSGGNEQFF. The CDR3 bases are TGTGCCAGTAGTAGGTCTAGCGGGGGCAATGAGCAGTTCTTC. J is TRBJ2-1 and V is TRBV19; 10 bases match TRBD2. V was clipped by 4 bases and J by 6 bases; unmatched bases: 3. The CDR3 loop spans 14 amino acids. CDR1 LNHDA and CDR2 SQIVND come from the germline V gene (reference sequence).